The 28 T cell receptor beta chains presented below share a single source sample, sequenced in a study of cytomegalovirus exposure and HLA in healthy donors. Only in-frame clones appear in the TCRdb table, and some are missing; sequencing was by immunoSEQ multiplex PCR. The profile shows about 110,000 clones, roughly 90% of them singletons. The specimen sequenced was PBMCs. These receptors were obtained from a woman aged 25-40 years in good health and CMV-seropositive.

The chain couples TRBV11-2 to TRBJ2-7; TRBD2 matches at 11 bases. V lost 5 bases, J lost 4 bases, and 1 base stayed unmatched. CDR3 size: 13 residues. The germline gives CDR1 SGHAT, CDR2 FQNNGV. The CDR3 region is CASSPSGRYEQYF. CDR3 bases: TGTGCCAGCAGCCCTAGCGGGAGGTACGAGCAGTACTTC.

Here the CDR3 DNA reads TGTGCCAGCTCACCCCGGGACAGGGCCTCCTACGAGCAGTACTTC. This sequence encodes CASSPRDRASYEQYF. The chain employs TRBV18 and TRBJ2-7, with 9 bases identical to TRBD1. The V gene end was trimmed by 3 bases and the J gene end by 0 bases; junction bases not matched to a gene: 3. This CDR3 has 15 amino acids. Germline-derived CDR1 and CDR2 are KGHSH and LQKENI.

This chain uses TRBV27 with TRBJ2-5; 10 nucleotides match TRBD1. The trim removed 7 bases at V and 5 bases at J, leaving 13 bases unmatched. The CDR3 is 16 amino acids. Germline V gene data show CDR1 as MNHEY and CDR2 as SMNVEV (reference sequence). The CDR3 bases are TGTGCCAGCAAGAGGGCGACAGGGGGCGCGTGGGAGACCCAGTACTTC. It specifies CASKRATGGAWETQYF.

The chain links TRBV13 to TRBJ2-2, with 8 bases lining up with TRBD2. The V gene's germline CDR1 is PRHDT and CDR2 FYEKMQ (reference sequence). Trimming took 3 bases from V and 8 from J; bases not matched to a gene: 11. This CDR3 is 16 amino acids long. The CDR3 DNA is TGTGCCAGCAGCTTTGGGACTAGGAGTCATCGGGGGGAGCTGTTTTTT. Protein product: CASSFGTRSHRGELFF.

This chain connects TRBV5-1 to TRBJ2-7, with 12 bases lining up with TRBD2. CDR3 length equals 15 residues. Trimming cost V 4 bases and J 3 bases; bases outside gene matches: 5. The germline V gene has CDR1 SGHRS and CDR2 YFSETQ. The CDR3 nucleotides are TGCGCCAGCAGCAAAATGACTAGCGGGAGCTACGAGCAGTACTTC. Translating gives CASSKMTSGSYEQYF.

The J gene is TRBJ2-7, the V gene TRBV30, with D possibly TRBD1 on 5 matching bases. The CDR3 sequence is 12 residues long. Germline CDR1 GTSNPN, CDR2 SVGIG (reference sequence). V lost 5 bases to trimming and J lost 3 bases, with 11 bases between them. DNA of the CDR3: TGTGCCTGGGACCATCAGGGCTACGAGCAGTACTTC. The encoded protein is CAWDHQGYEQYF.

For the CDR3, the DNA is TGTGCCTGGAGTGAGGACTACTACGAGCAGTACTTC. Its protein is CAWSEDYYEQYF. The rearrangement joins TRBV30 to TRBJ2-7; maybe TRBD2 (6 bases). V gave up 1 base and J gave up 3 bases, with 7 bases separating them. This CDR3 contains 12 residues. Germline V gene sequence: CDR1 GTSNPN, CDR2 SVGIG (reference sequence).

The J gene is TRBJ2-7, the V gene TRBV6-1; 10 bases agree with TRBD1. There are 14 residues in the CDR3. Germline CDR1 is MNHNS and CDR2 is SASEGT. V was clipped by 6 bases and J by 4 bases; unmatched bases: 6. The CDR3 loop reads CASSSGQGGYEQYF. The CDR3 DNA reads TGTGCCAGCAGCTCCGGACAGGGGGGATACGAGCAGTACTTC.

The CDR3 region is CASSPTERPGELFF. The CDR3 nucleotides read TGTGCCAGCAGCCCCACTGAGCGGCCCGGGGAGCTGTTTTTT. The gene calls are TRBV9 and TRBJ2-2, with a tentative D call TRBD2 (5 bases). There are 14 residues in the CDR3. The V end was cut by 4 bases, the J end by 6 bases, with 13 bases between. CDR1 and CDR2 from the germline V gene are SGDLS and YYNGEE. Full variable domain (outside the CDR3, taken from reference TRBV9 and TRBJ2-2): DSGVTQTPKHLITATGQRVTLRCSPRSGDLSVYWYQQSLDQGLQFLIQYYNGEERAKGNILERFSAQQFPDLHSELNLSSLELGDSALYFCASSPTERPGELFFGEGSRLTVL.

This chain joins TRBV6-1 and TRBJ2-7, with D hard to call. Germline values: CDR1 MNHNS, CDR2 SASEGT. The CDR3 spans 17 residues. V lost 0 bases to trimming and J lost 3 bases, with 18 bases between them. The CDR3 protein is CASSEAFSLLLDYEQYF. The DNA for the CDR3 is TGTGCCAGCAGTGAAGCGTTCTCGCTACTTCTAGACTACGAGCAGTACTTC.

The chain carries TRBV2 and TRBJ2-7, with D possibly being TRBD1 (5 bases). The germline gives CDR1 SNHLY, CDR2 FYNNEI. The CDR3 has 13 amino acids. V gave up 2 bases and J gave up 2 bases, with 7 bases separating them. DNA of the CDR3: TGTGCCAGCAGTGAACACAGGCCCTACGAGCAGTACTTC. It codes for CASSEHRPYEQYF.

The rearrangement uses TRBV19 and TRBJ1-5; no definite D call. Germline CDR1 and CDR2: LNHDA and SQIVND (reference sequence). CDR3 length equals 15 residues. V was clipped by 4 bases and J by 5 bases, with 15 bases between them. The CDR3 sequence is CASSSGSARDQPQHF. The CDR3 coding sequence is TGTGCCAGTAGTAGCGGTTCAGCGAGGGATCAGCCCCAGCATTTT. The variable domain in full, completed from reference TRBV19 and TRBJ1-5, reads DGGITQSPKYLFRKEGQNVTLSCEQNLNHDAMYWYRQDPGQGLRLIYYSQIVNDFQKGDIAEGYSVSREKKESFPLTVTSAQKNPTAFYLCASSSGSARDQPQHFGDGTRLSIL.

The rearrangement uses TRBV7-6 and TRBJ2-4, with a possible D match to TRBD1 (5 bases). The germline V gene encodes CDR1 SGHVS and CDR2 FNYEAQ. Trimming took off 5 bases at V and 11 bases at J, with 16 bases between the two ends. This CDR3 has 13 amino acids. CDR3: CASSPSELGVQYF. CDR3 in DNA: TGTGCCAGCAGCCCCTCCGAATTAGGGGTTCAGTACTTC.

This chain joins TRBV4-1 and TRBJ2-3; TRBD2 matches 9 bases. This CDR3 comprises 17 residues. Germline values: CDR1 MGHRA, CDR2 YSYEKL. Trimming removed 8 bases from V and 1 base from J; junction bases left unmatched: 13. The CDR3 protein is CASSRTGTSLRTDTQYF. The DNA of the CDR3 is TGCGCCAGCTCCCGAACGGGGACTAGCTTACGCACAGATACGCAGTATTTT.

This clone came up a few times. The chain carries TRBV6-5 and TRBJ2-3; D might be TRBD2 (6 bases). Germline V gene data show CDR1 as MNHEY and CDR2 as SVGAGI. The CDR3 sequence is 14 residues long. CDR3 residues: CAVSKRVSTDTQYF. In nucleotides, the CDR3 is TGTGCAGTTTCCAAGCGGGTTAGCACAGATACGCAGTATTTT.

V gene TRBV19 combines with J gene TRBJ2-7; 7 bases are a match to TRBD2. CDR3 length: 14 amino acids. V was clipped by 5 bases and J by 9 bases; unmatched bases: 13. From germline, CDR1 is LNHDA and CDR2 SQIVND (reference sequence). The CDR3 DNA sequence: TGTGCCAGTAGTGTCACCGGGAGGACGGGGAGGCAGTACTTC. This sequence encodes CASSVTGRTGRQYF.

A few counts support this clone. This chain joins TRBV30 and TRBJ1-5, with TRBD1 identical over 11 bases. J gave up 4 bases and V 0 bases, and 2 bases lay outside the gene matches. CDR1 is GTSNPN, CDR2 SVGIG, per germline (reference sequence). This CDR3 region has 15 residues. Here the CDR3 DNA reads TGTGCCTGGAGTGTAGGACAGGGGGCAAATCAGCCCCAGCATTTT. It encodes CAWSVGQGANQPQHF.

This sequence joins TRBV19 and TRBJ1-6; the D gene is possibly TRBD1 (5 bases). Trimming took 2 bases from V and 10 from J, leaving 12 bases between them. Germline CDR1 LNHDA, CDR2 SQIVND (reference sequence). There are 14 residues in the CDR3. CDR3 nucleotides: TGTGCCAGTAGTATAACCGGGGGAAGGTCACCCCTCCACTTT. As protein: CASSITGGRSPLHF.

The CDR3 sequence is CASSTGDRGYEQYF. As DNA, the CDR3 is TGTGCCAGCAGCACTGGGGACAGGGGCTACGAGCAGTACTTC. V is TRBV9 and J is TRBJ2-7; 10 positions match TRBD1. The V segment lost 4 bases and the J segment 3 bases; nucleotides outside the gene matches: 4. The CDR3 runs to 14 residues. Germline V gene data show CDR1 as SGDLS and CDR2 as YYNGEE.

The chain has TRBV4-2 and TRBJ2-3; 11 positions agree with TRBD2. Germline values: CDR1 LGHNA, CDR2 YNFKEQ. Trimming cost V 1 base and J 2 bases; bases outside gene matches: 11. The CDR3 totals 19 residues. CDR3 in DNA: TGTGCCAGCAGCCAAGCAGGGACTAGCGGCCCTCTCCACACAGATACGCAGTATTTT. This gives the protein CASSQAGTSGPLHTDTQYF.

The CDR3 nucleotides are TGTGCCAGCAGTGATTTGGACAGGGGTTTCTCCTACGAGCAGTACTTC. This encodes CASSDLDRGFSYEQYF. The chain uses TRBV2 and TRBJ2-7; TRBD1 matches at 9 bases. Germline-derived CDR1 and CDR2 are SNHLY and FYNNEI. The V segment lost 3 bases and the J segment 0 bases; nucleotides outside the gene matches: 6. This CDR3 has 16 residues.

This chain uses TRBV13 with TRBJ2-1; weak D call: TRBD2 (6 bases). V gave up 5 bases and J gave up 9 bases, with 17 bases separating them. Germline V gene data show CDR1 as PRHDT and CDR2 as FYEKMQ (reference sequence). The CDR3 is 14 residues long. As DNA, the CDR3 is TGTGCCAGCAGCCTGCGGACTACGTACGGTGAGCAGTTCTTC. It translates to CASSLRTTYGEQFF.

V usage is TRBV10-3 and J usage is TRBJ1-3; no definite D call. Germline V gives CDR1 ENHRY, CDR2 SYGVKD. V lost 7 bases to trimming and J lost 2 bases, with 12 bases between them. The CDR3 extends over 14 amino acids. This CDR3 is CAIKTTQTGNTIYF. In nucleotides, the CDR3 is TGTGCCATCAAAACGACACAGACTGGAAACACCATATATTTT.

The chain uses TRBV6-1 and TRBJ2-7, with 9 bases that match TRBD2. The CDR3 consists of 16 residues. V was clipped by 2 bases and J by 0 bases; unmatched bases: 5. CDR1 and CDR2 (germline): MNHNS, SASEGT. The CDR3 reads CASSEWSSGSSYEQYF. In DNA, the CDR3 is TGTGCCAGCAGTGAATGGAGTAGCGGGAGCTCCTACGAGCAGTACTTC.

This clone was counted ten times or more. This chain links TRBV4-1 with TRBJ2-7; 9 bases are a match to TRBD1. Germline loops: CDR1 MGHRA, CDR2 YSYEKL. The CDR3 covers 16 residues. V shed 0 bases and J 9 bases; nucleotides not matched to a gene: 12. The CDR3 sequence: CASSQESTGGSLGQYF. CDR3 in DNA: TGCGCCAGCAGCCAAGAATCGACAGGGGGTAGTCTCGGGCAGTACTTC.

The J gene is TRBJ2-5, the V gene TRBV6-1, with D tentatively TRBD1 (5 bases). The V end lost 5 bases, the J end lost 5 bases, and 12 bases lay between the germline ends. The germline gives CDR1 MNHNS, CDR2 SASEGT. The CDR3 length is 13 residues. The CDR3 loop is CASSLQVGETQYF. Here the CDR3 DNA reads TGTGCCAGCAGTTTACAGGTTGGGGAGACCCAGTACTTC.

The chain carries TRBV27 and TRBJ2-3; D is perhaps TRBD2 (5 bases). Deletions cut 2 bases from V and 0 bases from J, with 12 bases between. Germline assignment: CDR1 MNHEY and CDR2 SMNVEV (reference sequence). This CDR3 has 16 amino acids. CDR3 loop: CASSLGVAISTDTQYF. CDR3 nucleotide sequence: TGTGCCAGCAGTTTAGGAGTAGCGATTAGCACAGATACGCAGTATTTT.

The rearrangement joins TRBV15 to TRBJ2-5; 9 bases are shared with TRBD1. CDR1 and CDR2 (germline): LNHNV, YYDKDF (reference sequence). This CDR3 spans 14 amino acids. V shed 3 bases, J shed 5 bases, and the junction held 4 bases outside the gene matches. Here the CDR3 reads CATSRGQGAETQYF. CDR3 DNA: TGTGCCACCAGCAGGGGACAGGGTGCGGAGACCCAGTACTTC.